This record looks at one TCR beta chain sequence and its context. Its specificity is not known. These data come from a study of cytomegalovirus exposure and HLA in healthy donors. Study as a whole: Of the donors genotyped, approximately 410 in all, about 81% fell in the Caucasian-associated ancestry cluster. Study conclusions and caveats: As was reported, the HLA-A and HLA-B alleles of most subjects were accurately predicted from TCR beta sequences. Another analysis was done later, and it associated approximately 17,000 TCR beta sequences with HLA alleles at 0.05 false discovery rate. Later work found most CMV-associated TCR beta chains apparently HLA-restricted.

The CDR3 runs 13 residues. Germline assignment: CDR1 SQVTM and CDR2 ANQGSEA. Germline trimming cut 8 bases from V and 4 bases from J; bases unmatched to any gene: 10. PCR involved 60 Vbeta and 13 Jbeta primers. Here immunoSEQ multiplex PCR was the method, and the copy in TCRdb shows in-frame clones only, minus some. The sample records approximately 91,000 clones, about 70% being singletons. The clonotype comes from a female donor in good health and CMV-seronegative. V usage is TRBV29-1 and J usage is TRBJ2-5, with TRBD1 matching 7 bases. Sequenced material: PBMCs. The CDR3 DNA reads TGCAGCTCGGGTGACAGGGACGTAGAGACCCAGTACTTC. Amino acids: CSSGDRDVETQYF.